The entry below gives a single TCR beta chain sequence along with its context. Its antigen is unknown. The data belong to a study of shared clonotypes between healthy human individuals. General study points: Clonotype sharing among donors was expected to depend on sequencing depth.

The CDR3 spans 18 residues. V lost 7 bases to trimming and J lost 3 bases; unmatched junction nucleotides: 17. Germline-derived CDR1 and CDR2 are SGHNT and YYREEE (reference sequence). Both subsets, CD45RA+ naive and CD45RA-negative memory, were split from the CD4+ cells. The data were produced by immunoSEQ multiplex PCR, yet TCRdb's version contains in-frame clones alone and is incomplete. Of about 1 million clones listed, about 75% are singletons. This TCR was sampled from a man aged 18 to 35 in good health. What was sequenced was memory CD4+ T cells sorted from blood. Subset noted: CD45RA-negative fraction. The V call is TRBV5-4, the J call TRBJ1-4; 8 nucleotides match TRBD1. The CDR3 nucleotides are TGTGCCAGCCCGATCCGGGCAGGGGGCTATAACCCTAATGAAAAACTGTTTTTT. Residues: CASPIRAGGYNPNEKLFF.